The 32 T cell receptor beta chains presented below share a single source sample, sequenced in a study of metastatic and nonmetastatic thyroid tumors (dated by TCRdb to about 2020). None of the patients had been given any treatment before thyroid surgery. Libraries were prepared through PCR. The instrument given in TCRdb is Illumina HiSeq 4000. Using fastp trimming at Q25 and MiXCR clonotype assembly, TCRdb reanalyzed the public sequencing data and kept in-frame beta chains. A total of about 30,000 clones appear in this sample, under 4.5% of them only once. The ten biggest clones cover 21% of the sample. The sequenced sample consisted of blood. These receptors were collected from a female donor with papillary thyroid cancer or a benign thyroid nodule (not recorded which). Some clones in this sample may be carry-over from other donors' samples.

The sample holds many counts of this clone. This rearrangement joins TRBV9 to TRBJ2-1; tentatively, D is TRBD2 (6 bases). Germline CDR1 reads SGDLS; CDR2 reads YYNGEE. The CDR3 runs 15 residues. With 0 bases removed from V and 4 bases from J, the gap between germline ends came to 11 bases. In nucleotides, the CDR3 is TGTGCCAGCAGCGTAGGTGGGAGGTTTTACAATGAGCAGTTCTTC. Translated: CASSVGGRFYNEQFF.

This clone was observed many times. V gene TRBV28 combines with J gene TRBJ2-4; a weak D match, TRBD2 (6 bases). This CDR3 is 14 amino acids long. V was pared by 4 bases and J by 11 bases, with 18 bases between. Germline V gene lookup returns CDR1 MDHEN and CDR2 SYDVKM. The CDR3 loop is CASSSPGLGLVQYF. The CDR3 nucleotides read TGTGCCAGCAGTTCGCCGGGACTGGGACTGGTTCAGTACTTC. Filled out from reference TRBV28 and TRBJ2-4, the complete variable domain reads DVKVTQSSRYLVKRTGEKVFLECVQDMDHENMFWYRQDPGLGLRLIYFSYDVKMKEKGDIPEGYSVSREKKERFSLILESASTNQTSMYLCASSSPGLGLVQYFGAGTRLSVL.

Many counts were recorded for this clone. This same CDR3 is encoded by further DNA sequences in the sample. The V call is TRBV10-3, the J call TRBJ1-2; no firm D call. The germline V gene encodes CDR1 ENHRY and CDR2 SYGVKD. This CDR3 is 12 amino acids long. The V end lost 2 bases, the J end lost 1 base, and 2 bases lay between the germline ends. This CDR3 reads CAISENNYGYTF. CDR3 coding DNA: TGTGCCATCAGTGAGAATAACTATGGCTACACCTTC.

Judged by abundance, this clone is medium-sized. The chain is built from TRBV6-1 and TRBJ2-7; 8 bases fit TRBD1. The CDR3 has 15 residues. Germline CDR1 MNHNS, CDR2 SASEGT. The junction had 10 bases not matched to a gene; V was cut back by 7 bases and J by 2 bases. DNA of the CDR3: TGTGCCAGCAAAAGGGACGGGACAGGAGCCTACGAGCAGTACTTC. Translating it yields CASKRDGTGAYEQYF.

Ten or more counts support this clone. The rearrangement links TRBV12-3 or TRBV12-4 to TRBJ2-5; TRBD1 aligns across 11 bases. V lost 7 bases to trimming and J lost 4 bases; unmatched junction nucleotides: 8. There are 15 residues in the CDR3. The CDR3 coding sequence is TGTGCCAGCACATCTGGGACAGGGGGACGAGAGACCCAGTACTTC. Protein: CASTSGTGGRETQYF.

This clone was picked up many times. This chain uses TRBV20-1 with TRBJ2-1; 11 bases agree with TRBD2. The CDR3 has 17 amino acids. Trimming took 0 bases from V and 4 from J; bases not matched to a gene: 8. CDR1 is DFQATT and CDR2 is SNEGSKA in the germline V gene (reference sequence). For the CDR3, the DNA is TGCAGTGCTAGAGACTTGAGTGGGACTAGCGGTTACAATGAGCAGTTCTTC. It encodes CSARDLSGTSGYNEQFF.

This clone was picked up a small number of times. The chain links TRBV4-3 to TRBJ2-2; 9 nucleotides agree with TRBD1. The V segment lost 0 bases and the J segment 14 bases; nucleotides outside the gene matches: 7. The CDR3 contains 14 residues. Germline V gives CDR1 LGHNA, CDR2 YSLEER. The CDR3 reads CASSQDQGTGRLFF. CDR3 nucleotide sequence: TGCGCCAGCAGCCAAGACCAAGGGACAGGGAGACTGTTTTTT.

Note on this clone: A read error may explain this, as a much larger clone is one base away. The genes are TRBV4-2 and TRBJ2-1; D may be TRBD1 (6 bases). Germline CDR1 is LGHNA and CDR2 is YNFKEQ. This CDR3 spans 16 amino acids. The CDR3 DNA reads TGTGCCTGCAGCCAAGATTCCTCAACAGGGCTAAATGAGCAGTTCTTC. Translating it yields CACSQDSSTGLNEQFF.

By proportion, this clone is medium-sized (0.01 to 0.1%). The CDR3 loop is CASSRDVSSYNSPLHF. The CDR3 DNA sequence: TGTGCCAGCAGCCGTGACGTGAGCTCCTATAATTCACCCCTCCACTTT. V is TRBV6-2 or TRBV6-3 and J is TRBJ1-6; no definite D call. Trimming stripped 6 bases from V and 0 bases from J, with 12 bases between. CDR3 size: 16 residues. The germline V gene encodes CDR1 MNHEY and CDR2 SVGEGT.

There are many counts of this clone. A much larger clone is a single base away; this may be a read error. The sample holds other DNA sequences that translate to the same CDR3. The chain is built from TRBV27 and TRBJ2-5; no clear D. Per germline, CDR1 MNHEY and CDR2 SMNVEV (reference sequence). V lost 2 bases and J lost 1, with 14 bases in between. This CDR3 region has 16 residues. The CDR3 nucleotides are TGTGCCAGCAGTTTAAGTGTAGGGCGGATCCAAGAGACCCAGTACTTC. Amino acid sequence: CASSLSVGRIQETQYF.

The CDR3 is CASSIGTGSETQYF. In nucleotides, the CDR3 is TGTGCCAGTAGTATAGGGACAGGGTCCGAGACCCAGTACTTC. The V and J genes are TRBV19 and TRBJ2-5; 8 positions agree with TRBD1. Per the germline V gene, CDR1 is LNHDA and CDR2 is SQIVND (reference sequence). This CDR3 spans 14 amino acids. V was pared by 1 base and J by 5 bases, with 3 bases of the junction left unmatched. Full variable domain (missing parts from reference TRBV19 and TRBJ2-5): DGGITQSPKYLFRKEGQNVTLSCEQNLNHDAMYWYRQDPGQGLRLIYYSQIVNDFQKGDIAEGYSVSREKKESFPLTVTSAQKNPTAFYLCASSIGTGSETQYFGPGTRLLVL.

This clone was counted ten times or more. The rearrangement joins TRBV11-2 to TRBJ2-5; D ambiguous. There are 13 residues in the CDR3. The germline V and J ends were trimmed by 0 bases and 2 bases, with 4 bases remaining between them. The germline CDR1 and CDR2 sequences are SGHAT and FQNNGV. CDR3 in amino acids: CASSLDRQETQYF. CDR3 coding DNA: TGTGCCAGCAGCTTAGATCGGCAAGAGACCCAGTACTTC.

This clone was found many times. The chain joins TRBV20-1 to TRBJ2-3; possibly TRBD2 for D (5 bases). The CDR3 contains 14 residues. V was clipped by 5 bases and J by 2 bases, with 14 bases between them. In germline, CDR1 is DFQATT, CDR2 SNEGSKA (reference sequence). CDR3 in DNA: TGCAGTGCTCAACTTCCGGACTCCACAGATACGCAGTATTTT. It codes for CSAQLPDSTDTQYF.

The chain uses TRBV6-4 and TRBJ2-6, with D hard to call. Looked up from germline, CDR1 is MRHNA and CDR2 is SNTAGT. The CDR3 sequence is 14 residues long. V was pared by 2 bases and J by 2 bases, with 4 bases between. CDR3 DNA sequence: TGTGCCAGCAGTGACAGGGCTGGGGCCAACGTCCTGACTTTC. Amino acids: CASSDRAGANVLTF.

The V call is TRBV27, the J call TRBJ2-3; 9 nucleotides align to TRBD1. Trimming took 6 bases from V and 3 from J; bases not matched to a gene: 7. The germline V gene encodes CDR1 MNHEY and CDR2 SMNVEV (reference sequence). The CDR3 is 15 residues long. CDR3 residues: CASSGRDRETDTQYF. The CDR3 DNA sequence: TGTGCCAGCAGCGGCCGGGACAGGGAAACAGATACGCAGTATTTT.

The table lists this clone with many counts. J is TRBJ1-1 and V is TRBV2; D is unclear. CDR1 is SNHLY, CDR2 FYNNEI, per germline. Trimming stripped 2 bases from V and 0 bases from J, with 10 bases between. This CDR3 comprises 15 residues. The CDR3 reads CASSEYGPMNTEAFF. Here the CDR3 DNA reads TGTGCCAGCAGTGAATATGGGCCCATGAACACTGAAGCTTTCTTT.

The chain links TRBV28 to TRBJ2-7; 12 bases match TRBD2. Losses at the gene ends were 3 bases for V and 6 bases for J; bases not matched to a gene: 3. Looked up from germline, CDR1 is MDHEN and CDR2 is SYDVKM. CDR3 length: 14 amino acids. DNA for the CDR3: TGTGCCAGCAGTTTGGGACTAGCGGGTGGCGAGCAGTACTTC. Residues: CASSLGLAGGEQYF. The full variable domain, rest sourced from reference TRBV28 and TRBJ2-7, is DVKVTQSSRYLVKRTGEKVFLECVQDMDHENMFWYRQDPGLGLRLIYFSYDVKMKEKGDIPEGYSVSREKKERFSLILESASTNQTSMYLCASSLGLAGGEQYFGPGTRLTVT.

This clone has a handful of counts. J is TRBJ1-5 and V is TRBV29-1; 10 bases line up with TRBD1. The CDR3 is 14 residues long. Germline-derived CDR1 and CDR2 are SQVTM and ANQGSEA. The CDR3, as DNA: TGCAGGTCGGGGGGGACAGGGGGCAATCAGCCCCAGCATTTT. This encodes CRSGGTGGNQPQHF.

This clone was recorded at least ten times. The sample contains more than one DNA sequence encoding this CDR3. V usage is TRBV20-1 and J usage is TRBJ1-2; 7 positions agree with TRBD1. Trimming removed 0 bases from V and 6 bases from J; junction bases left unmatched: 7. Germline-derived CDR1 and CDR2 are DFQATT and SNEGSKA (reference sequence). This CDR3 spans 14 amino acids. The CDR3 reads CSAREQGEEDGYTF. CDR3 bases: TGCAGTGCTAGAGAGCAGGGGGAGGAGGATGGCTACACCTTC.

This clone was detected many times. V and J are TRBV5-1 and TRBJ2-1, with no clear D. The CDR3 contains 17 residues. Trimming took off 4 bases at V and 7 bases at J, with 24 bases between the two ends. The germline CDR1 and CDR2 sequences are SGHRS and YFSETQ. The CDR3 reads CASSTNPGPRSNNEQFF. The DNA of the CDR3 is TGCGCCAGCAGCACAAATCCGGGCCCCAGAAGCAATAATGAGCAGTTCTTC. Drawing the rest from reference TRBV5-1 and TRBJ2-1, the complete variable domain is KAGVTQTPRYLIKTRGQQVTLSCSPISGHRSVSWYQQTPGQGLQFLFEYFSETQRNKGNFPGRFSGRQFSNSRSEMNVSTLELGDSALYLCASSTNPGPRSNNEQFFGPGTRLTVL.

On this clone: At one end the junction does not follow the germline gene, possibly because of a read error. The chain recombines TRBV12-3 or TRBV12-4 with TRBJ1-2; D possibly corresponds to TRBD1 (6 bases). CDR3 size: 13 residues. The CDR3 protein is CASTLPGASGYTF. CDR3 nucleotide sequence: TGTGCCAGCACTTTACCGGGGGCAAGTGGCTACACCTTC.

The table lists this clone with a few counts. The genes are TRBV5-1 and TRBJ2-5, with 7 bases matching TRBD2. Trimming at V came to 3 bases and at J to 3 bases, leaving 8 bases not matched to a gene. Germline-derived CDR1 and CDR2 are SGHRS and YFSETQ. This CDR3 comprises 15 residues. This CDR3 is CASSSSGTSEETQYF. The CDR3 DNA follows: TGCGCCAGCAGCTCCTCCGGTACTAGCGAAGAGACCCAGTACTTC.

The table lists this clone with many counts. The V call is TRBV6-4, the J call TRBJ2-1, with D unclear. The CDR3 has 20 residues. Germline CDR1 and CDR2: MRHNA and SNTAGT. Trimming removed 0 bases from V and 0 bases from J, with 21 bases in between. This CDR3 is CASSDSLGTLRSASYNEQFF. CDR3 in DNA: TGTGCCAGCAGTGACTCATTGGGCACACTCAGGTCCGCCTCCTACAATGAGCAGTTCTTC.

This clone was seen repeatedly, ten times or more. The chain employs TRBV6-7 and TRBJ1-5; no reliable D call. TRBV6-7 counts as an open reading frame of uncertain function. V gave up 5 bases and J gave up 4 bases, with 9 bases separating them. This CDR3 has 13 residues. The CDR3 sequence is CASSELENQPQHF. In DNA form, the CDR3 reads TGTGCCAGCAGTGAACTCGAGAATCAGCCCCAGCATTTT.

This chain joins TRBV6-4 and TRBJ2-7; 9 nucleotides align to TRBD2. CDR1 is MRHNA and CDR2 is SNTAGT in the germline V gene. The CDR3 runs to 15 residues. The V segment lost 3 bases and the J segment 2 bases; nucleotides outside the gene matches: 5. CDR3 sequence reads: CASSDEAGGAYEQYF. The CDR3 nucleotides are TGTGCCAGCAGTGATGAAGCGGGAGGAGCCTACGAGCAGTACTTC.

CDR3 residues: CASTFFRDSEKLFF. CDR3 nucleotides: TGTGCCAGCACTTTTTTCCGGGACAGCGAAAAACTGTTTTTT. The genes are TRBV6-1 and TRBJ1-4; 7 bases are a match to TRBD1. J lost 8 bases, V lost 7 bases, and 10 bases had no gene match. The V gene's germline CDR1 is MNHNS and CDR2 SASEGT. CDR3 length: 14 residues.

This clone appeared many times. V gene TRBV5-1 combines with J gene TRBJ1-2; possibly TRBD1 for D (5 bases). The germline V and J ends were trimmed by 0 bases and 6 bases, with 12 bases remaining between them. The germline CDR1 and CDR2 sequences are SGHRS and YFSETQ. CDR3 size: 14 residues. This CDR3 is CASSLGQSLDGYTF. CDR3 nucleotide sequence: TGCGCCAGCAGCTTGGGACAGAGTCTCGATGGCTACACCTTC.

This clone has only a few counts. The chain employs TRBV19 and TRBJ1-1; 7 bases are shared with TRBD1. CDR3 length: 16 amino acids. The V gene's germline CDR1 is LNHDA and CDR2 SQIVND (reference sequence). Losses at the gene ends were 7 bases for V and 0 bases for J; bases not matched to a gene: 11. Here the CDR3 reads CASTRRQGGLNTEAFF. As DNA, the CDR3 is TGTGCCAGTACCCGAAGACAGGGAGGGCTGAACACTGAAGCTTTCTTT.

This clone has a count of ten or more. The J gene is TRBJ1-2, the V gene TRBV19; 9 bases match TRBD1. The V gene's germline CDR1 is LNHDA and CDR2 SQIVND (reference sequence). This CDR3 comprises 13 residues. The ends lost 6 bases at V and 6 bases at J; junction bases unmatched: 5. The CDR3 DNA is TGTGCCAGTAGCCGAGGGGACAGGGATGGCTACACCTTC. This translates into CASSRGDRDGYTF. The complete variable domain, with remaining parts taken from reference TRBV19 and TRBJ1-2, reads DGGITQSPKYLFRKEGQNVTLSCEQNLNHDAMYWYRQDPGQGLRLIYYSQIVNDFQKGDIAEGYSVSREKKESFPLTVTSAQKNPTAFYLCASSRGDRDGYTFGSGTRLTVV.

This clone was counted between two and nine times. A much larger clone is a single base away; this may be a read error. The final CDR3 position lacks the conserved phenylalanine or tryptophan, pointing to a likely read error. As DNA, the CDR3 is TGCAGTGCTAGCAGTCGTCCGGGGTACGGGCAGTACCTC. Translated: CSASSRPGYGQYL. V gene TRBV20-1 combines with J gene TRBJ2-7; a weak D match, TRBD2 (5 bases). This CDR3 spans 13 amino acids. The germline gives CDR1 DFQATT, CDR2 SNEGSKA (reference sequence).

V and J are TRBV30 and TRBJ1-1, with D unresolved. CDR1 and CDR2 from the germline V gene are GTSNPN and SVGIG (reference sequence). The CDR3 consists of 15 residues. Trimming removed 5 bases from V and 0 bases from J, with 16 bases in between. CDR3 nucleotide sequence: TGTGCCTGGGGCACCAAAGGTAGAATGAACACTGAAGCTTTCTTT. Its translation is CAWGTKGRMNTEAFF.

The genes are TRBV6-2 or TRBV6-3 and TRBJ1-3; a possible D gene is TRBD1 (6 bases). This CDR3 is built from 14 residues. The germline V gene encodes CDR1 MNHEY and CDR2 SVGEGT. Trimming pared 6 bases from V and 4 bases from J, leaving 13 bases between. Here the CDR3 DNA reads TGTGCCAGCAGAAACACAGGGACCGGAAACACCATATATTTT. Its protein product is CASRNTGTGNTIYF.